The present TCR beta chain was sequenced within a study of T cells expressing NK-cell markers. Study-wide background: HCMV seropositivity characterized most of the eight sequenced donors, and seronegativity one.

TCRdb re-called the 5' RACE reads and gives one entry per CDR3 protein, without DNA. Its clone listing holds 150,000 to 180,000 distinct CDR3 sequences. Remarks on this clonotype: The antigen is undetermined.

Study-wide findings and caveats: The same clonotypes also predominated in the CD3+CD56-NKG2C+ fraction of four donors.

Germline V gene lookup returns CDR1 MNHEY and CDR2 SMNVEV (reference sequence). CDR3 length: 12 amino acids. Sequencing input: blood T cells: a sorted CD56 or NKG2C T cell subset, CD4+ or CD8+ T cells, or bulk PBMC T cells (not recorded which). This chain connects TRBV27 to TRBJ2-7; the D call from TCRdb, TRBD1, cannot be confirmed without DNA. This TCR was recovered from a woman in her forties or fifties in good health. The CDR3 region is CASKRGMYEQYF.